Shown below are 10 T cell receptor beta chains from a single sample sequenced in a study of blood T cell repertoires in COVID-19. Repertoires were generated with immunoSEQ multiplex PCR, while TCRdb's copy carries only in-frame clones and drops some. The table shows approximately 110,000 clones, with roughly nine tenths occurring only once. What was sequenced was peripheral blood. The receptors were sampled from a man aged 50 or older with COVID-19, enrolled during active disease.

The chain uses TRBV27 and TRBJ1-1; TRBD1 agrees at 12 bases. Trimming cost V 3 bases and J 5 bases; bases outside gene matches: 7. Per germline, CDR1 MNHEY and CDR2 SMNVEV (reference sequence). The CDR3 runs 16 residues. CDR3 in DNA: TGTGCCAGCAGTTTCGGGACAGGGGGCGCGGGAACTGAAGCTTTCTTT. This gives the protein CASSFGTGGAGTEAFF.

This clone was counted a single time. This sequence joins TRBV7-2 and TRBJ2-1; a possible D gene is TRBD2 (6 bases). The CDR3 runs to 13 residues. V was pared by 2 bases and J by 5 bases, with 7 bases between. Looked up from germline, CDR1 is SGHTA and CDR2 is FQGNSA. CDR3 in DNA: TGTGCCAGCAGCTTACAGCGGGACAATGAGCAGTTCTTC. It encodes CASSLQRDNEQFF. The full variable domain, with the rest looked up from reference TRBV7-2 and TRBJ2-1, is GAGVSQSPSNKVTEKGKDVELRCDPISGHTALYWYRQSLGQGLEFLIYFQGNSAPDKSGLPSDRFSAERTGGSVSTLTIQRTQQEDSAVYLCASSLQRDNEQFFGPGTRLTVL.

This chain uses TRBV14 with TRBJ2-7; weak D call: TRBD1 (5 bases). CDR1 and CDR2 (germline): SGHDN, FVKESK. Deletions cut 1 base from V and 0 bases from J, with 10 bases between. CDR3 length: 15 amino acids. The DNA for the CDR3 is TGTGCCAGCAGCCAAGTTTCTCAGGGCTCCTACGAGCAGTACTTC. This translates into CASSQVSQGSYEQYF.

The V gene is TRBV3-1 (or the pseudogene TRBV3-2), the J gene TRBJ1-4; TRBD1 aligns across 7 bases. V trimming: 5 bases; J trimming: 4 bases; junction bases outside the gene matches: 7. This CDR3 region has 15 residues. Germline assignment: CDR1 LGHDT and CDR2 YNNKEL (reference sequence). CDR3 in amino acids: CASSEGQYYNEKLFF. Written as DNA, the CDR3 is TGTGCCAGCAGCGAGGGACAGTACTATAATGAAAAACTGTTTTTT.

V usage is TRBV29-1 and J usage is TRBJ1-1; 11 bases are a match to TRBD1. Germline trimming cut 6 bases from V and 6 bases from J; bases unmatched to any gene: 3. The CDR3 runs to 12 residues. Germline V gene sequence: CDR1 SQVTM, CDR2 ANQGSEA. CDR3 amino acids: CSVGQGDAEAFF. The CDR3, as DNA: TGCAGCGTGGGACAGGGGGATGCTGAAGCTTTCTTT. Supplemented by reference TRBV29-1 and TRBJ1-1, the full variable domain reads SAVISQKPSRDICQRGTSLTIQCQVDSQVTMMFWYRQQPGQSLTLIATANQGSEATYESGFVIDKFPISRPNLTFSTLTVSNMSPEDSSIYLCSVGQGDAEAFFGQGTRLTVV.

The V call is TRBV5-8, the J call TRBJ2-3; perhaps TRBD2 as D (5 bases). Trimming took 4 bases from V and 6 from J, leaving 12 bases between them. This CDR3 contains 13 residues. Germline V gene sequence: CDR1 SGHTS, CDR2 YDEGEE. CDR3 loop: CASSLQLVDTQYF. The CDR3 coding sequence is TGTGCCAGCAGCCTGCAACTAGTCGATACGCAGTATTTT.

J is TRBJ1-4 and V is TRBV11-2; TRBD1 matches at 7 bases. Germline V gene sequence: CDR1 SGHAT, CDR2 FQNNGV. V dropped 1 base and J dropped 3; count of bases not matched to a gene: 8. The CDR3 has 17 residues. The CDR3: CASSLAPGGISNEKLFF. As DNA, the CDR3 is TGTGCCAGCAGCTTAGCTCCAGGGGGAATTTCTAATGAAAAACTGTTTTTT.

The chain links TRBV9 to TRBJ1-4; 7 bases are shared with TRBD1. Germline trimming cut 0 bases from V and 6 bases from J; bases unmatched to any gene: 8. The CDR3 is 16 residues long. Germline CDR1 SGDLS, CDR2 YYNGEE. CDR3 protein: CASSVDGGGADEKLFF. In DNA form, the CDR3 reads TGTGCCAGCAGCGTAGATGGAGGGGGCGCAGATGAAAAACTGTTTTTT.

This sequence joins TRBV5-1 and TRBJ1-4; D is uncertain. CDR1 is SGHRS, CDR2 YFSETQ, per germline. The CDR3 is 14 amino acids. V lost 2 bases to trimming and J lost 0 bases, with 5 bases between them. The CDR3, as DNA: TGCGCCAGCAGCTTACAGCCAACTAATGAAAAACTGTTTTTT. Amino acid sequence: CASSLQPTNEKLFF.

The chain carries TRBV7-6 and TRBJ2-3; tentatively, D is TRBD1 (5 bases). The CDR3 runs to 13 residues. V lost 6 bases and J 14 bases, leaving 21 bases between the germline ends. Germline V gene data show CDR1 as SGHVS and CDR2 as FNYEAQ. CDR3 nucleotide sequence: TGTGCCAGCAGTAATCCTATGACAGCCCCCCGGTATTTT. Encoded protein: CASSNPMTAPRYF.